These T cell receptor beta chains were read from a single sample in a study of cytomegalovirus exposure and HLA in healthy donors. The protocol was immunoSEQ multiplex PCR, while the TCRdb copy is restricted to in-frame clones and leaves out a portion. The sample yields about 180,000 clones, around 80% seen once. Sequencing used PBMCs. The receptors shown here come from a girl aged 2 to 9 in good health and CMV-seropositive. The CDR3 runs from the conserved cysteine through the conserved F or W. A D gene is named only where the DNA matches it firmly. Clone sizes are given selectively: once, few, many, or a class where the clone is expanded.

cdr3_length j_call d_call clone_size v_call cdr3_nt cdr3_aa
16 TRBJ2-1 . few TRBV5-1 TGCGCCAGCAGCTTATCACTGAATAGCGGTTACAATGAGCAGTTCTTC CASSLSLNSGYNEQFF
15 TRBJ1-2 TRBD1 . TRBV5-1 TGCGCCAGCAGCCTGACGACAGGGGGTAACTATGGCTACACCTTC CASSLTTGGNYGYTF
13 TRBJ2-7 TRBD2 once TRBV6-5 TGTGCCAGCAGTCTGTCGGGGGGTAACGAGCAGTACTTC CASSLSGGNEQYF
12 TRBJ1-2 . . TRBV6-5 TGTGCCAGCAGTCCGCACAGTTATGGCTACACCTTC CASSPHSYGYTF
16 TRBJ1-6 . . TRBV19 TGTGCCAGTAGTATATCACGGGGGAATCTCTATTCACCCCTCCACTTT CASSISRGNLYSPLHF
11 TRBJ2-7 . . TRBV2 TGTGCCAGCAGTACAGCTTACGAGCAGTACTTC CASSTAYEQYF
14 TRBJ2-3 . . TRBV7-9 TGTGCCAGCAGCCCATGGGACACACCAGATACGCAGTATTTT CASSPWDTPDTQYF
17 TRBJ2-7 TRBD2 once TRBV5-1 TGCGCCAGCAGCTTGTCCCTTAGCGGGAGGAGATCCTACGAGCAGTACTTC CASSLSLSGRRSYEQYF
13 TRBJ2-1 . . TRBV11-3 TGTGCCAGCAGCTTACTCGTCGACAATGAGCAGTTCTTC CASSLLVDNEQFF
13 TRBJ1-4 . . TRBV10-3 TGTGCCATCAGTGAAGGGGTGGATGAAAAACTGTTTTTT CAISEGVDEKLFF
15 TRBJ2-7 TRBD2 . TRBV5-4 TGTGCCAGCAGCTATAGGGAGGGAGGATCCTACGAGCAGTACTTC CASSYREGGSYEQYF
14 TRBJ2-5 . . TRBV7-3 TGTGCCAGCAGCTCCGGCCGTAGAGGGGAGACCCAGTACTTC CASSSGRRGETQYF
15 TRBJ2-7 . . TRBV6-6 TGTGCCAGCAGTTACGAGGTGGCGGGTTTCTACGAGCAGTACTTC CASSYEVAGFYEQYF
16 TRBJ2-6 TRBD2 . TRBV29-1 TGCAGCGCTGGCAAAACTGCGGGGGTTGGGGCCAACGTCCTGACTTTC CSAGKTAGVGANVLTF
12 TRBJ2-7 TRBD1 . TRBV30 TGTGCCTGGAGTCCGACAGGGGACGAGCAGTACTTC CAWSPTGDEQYF
14 TRBJ2-3 . . TRBV27 TGTGCCAGCAGCCCCTCGGGGTCCACAGATACGCAGTATTTT CASSPSGSTDTQYF
14 TRBJ1-4 . once TRBV5-1 TGCGCCAGCAGCCCGGATTCTGGGCGTGAAAAACTGTTTTTT CASSPDSGREKLFF
18 TRBJ1-3 . . TRBV12-5 TGTGCTAGTGGTTTGGTAGTCAATTTGGGGGGCTCTGGAAACACCATATATTTT CASGLVVNLGGSGNTIYF
16 TRBJ2-7 . . TRBV19 TGTGCCAGTAGTACACCCGGACAGTTAGCCGCCTACGAGCAGTACTTC CASSTPGQLAAYEQYF
15 TRBJ2-1 . . TRBV4-1 TGCGCCAGCTCTGTACAAACAGTCTCCTACAATGAGCAGTTCTTC CASSVQTVSYNEQFF
16 TRBJ2-3 . . TRBV2 TGTGCCAGCAGTGAAGGGTATGAGGCCATACCAGATACGCAGTATTTT CASSEGYEAIPDTQYF
14 TRBJ1-4 . . TRBV11-1 TGTGCCAGCAGCTTAGCAGGCCCGGAGGAAAAACTGTTTTTT CASSLAGPEEKLFF
18 TRBJ2-5 TRBD1 . TRBV5-1 TGCGCCAGCAGCTTGGCTGGGGACAGGGGAGAGAGTCAAGAGACCCAGTACTTC CASSLAGDRGESQETQYF
15 TRBJ1-6 TRBD1 . TRBV28 TGTGCCAGCAGTTCCCCGGGACAGGGGAATTCACCCCTCCACTTT CASSSPGQGNSPLHF
15 TRBJ1-2 . . TRBV6-1 TGTGCCAGCAGTGAAGGTCCAGGGCCTAACTATGGCTACACCTTC CASSEGPGPNYGYTF
16 TRBJ2-1 TRBD2 . TRBV9 TGTGCCAGCAGCCCCCGAGCGGGGGCGGGGTACAATGAGCAGTTCTTC CASSPRAGAGYNEQFF
14 TRBJ1-6 TRBD1 few TRBV5-1 TGCGCCAGCAGCCTACAGGGGTATAATTCACCCCTCCACTTT CASSLQGYNSPLHF
15 TRBJ2-7 TRBD2 . TRBV7-3 TGTGCCAGCAGCCGGGGGGTAGCGGGAGCATACGAGCAGTACTTC CASSRGVAGAYEQYF
14 TRBJ2-3 TRBD2 . TRBV15 TGTGCCACCAGCAGGACTAGCAGGGCAGATACGCAGTATTTT CATSRTSRADTQYF
16 TRBJ1-1 TRBD1 . TRBV14 TGTGCCAGCAGCCTAGGACAGGGACGGGGGACGGAGTTTGCTTTCTTT CASSLGQGRGTEFAFF
14 TRBJ1-2 TRBD1 . TRBV5-5 TGTGCCAGCAGCCTCCTGACAGGGAATAACGGCTACACCTTC CASSLLTGNNGYTF
16 TRBJ1-4 . . TRBV5-1 TGCGCCAGCAGCTTTAACGGGGATTCAACTAATGAAAAACTGTTTTTT CASSFNGDSTNEKLFF